The 23 T cell receptor beta chains below all came from one sample that was sequenced in a study of T cells in tumors after PD-1 blockade. Produced via immunoSEQ multiplex PCR; TCRdb's table is partial and in-frame only. The sample carries around 50,000 clones, 65% to 85% recorded once. The sample was PBMCs, taken before anti-PD-1 therapy. These receptors all come from a human donor with advanced basal cell or squamous cell carcinoma (not recorded which).

CDR3 bases: TGTGCCAGCAGCCGGGGGAATAATTCACCCCTCCACTTT. Translation gives CASSRGNNSPLHF. The chain is built from TRBV6-5 and TRBJ1-6; D might be TRBD1 (5 bases). CDR1 is MNHEY, CDR2 SVGAGI, per germline. This CDR3 has 13 amino acids. V lost 6 bases and J 5 bases, leaving 8 bases between the germline ends.

The chain links TRBV27 to TRBJ1-2, with unresolved D. From germline, CDR1 is MNHEY and CDR2 SMNVEV (reference sequence). The CDR3 is 16 residues long. Trimming removed 0 bases from V and 0 bases from J, with 11 bases in between. In nucleotides, the CDR3 is TGTGCCAGCAGTTTATCTTCCGGGAAGGCTAACTATGGCTACACCTTC. Amino acid sequence: CASSLSSGKANYGYTF.

The V gene is TRBV27, the J gene TRBJ2-1, with D possibly matching TRBD2 (6 bases). The CDR3 is 15 amino acids. V was shortened by 5 bases and J by 4 bases, with 15 bases between the two germline ends. Germline V gene sequence: CDR1 MNHEY, CDR2 SMNVEV (reference sequence). The CDR3 sequence is CASSDVRGLYNEQFF. CDR3 bases: TGTGCCAGCAGTGATGTGAGGGGACTGTACAATGAGCAGTTCTTC.

The chain has TRBV12-5 and TRBJ1-3; D is unclear. Germline V gene data show CDR1 as LGHNT and CDR2 as FRNRAP. The CDR3 is 17 residues long. The V gene lost 4 bases and the J gene lost 3 bases, with 19 bases spanning the gap. In DNA form, the CDR3 reads TGTGCTAGTGGTTCAACCTCGGACTTCAGGCGTGGAAACACCATATATTTT. This encodes CASGSTSDFRRGNTIYF.

The V gene is TRBV14, the J gene TRBJ1-1; D gene unclear. V was shortened by 4 bases and J by 1 base, with 7 bases between the two germline ends. The CDR3 consists of 13 residues. CDR1 SGHDN and CDR2 FVKESK come from the germline V gene. In DNA form, the CDR3 reads TGTGCCAGCAGCCTAGGGAGGAACACTGAAGCTTTCTTT. This codes for CASSLGRNTEAFF.

The table lists this clone with a count of one. The rearrangement joins TRBV12-3 or TRBV12-4 to TRBJ2-7; 7 positions agree with TRBD1. The CDR3 consists of 12 residues. J lost 4 bases, V lost 5 bases, and 2 bases had no gene match. CDR3 region: CASSPRGYEQYF. The CDR3 DNA reads TGTGCCAGCAGTCCCAGGGGGTACGAGCAGTACTTC.

This rearrangement joins TRBV14 to TRBJ1-1; unclear D gene. The germline V gene has CDR1 SGHDN and CDR2 FVKESK. Trimming left V 2 bases short and J 0 bases short, with 7 bases between. The CDR3 loop spans 14 amino acids. CDR3 residues: CASSQRRLNTEAFF. The CDR3 nucleotides are TGTGCCAGCAGCCAACGCAGGTTGAACACTGAAGCTTTCTTT.

DNA for the CDR3: TGTGCCAGCAGTCCTCCCCCCCGGACAGGGGGCGAGTACGAGCAGTACTTC. It encodes CASSPPPRTGGEYEQYF. The chain uses TRBV28 and TRBJ2-7; TRBD1 aligns across 11 bases. The trim removed 5 bases at V and 4 bases at J, leaving 13 bases unmatched. This CDR3 is 17 amino acids long. CDR1 and CDR2 from the germline V gene are MDHEN and SYDVKM.

J is TRBJ1-5 and V is TRBV4-2, with 9 bases fitting TRBD1. CDR3 length: 15 amino acids. Germline V gene lookup returns CDR1 LGHNA and CDR2 YNFKEQ. Trimming took 0 bases from V and 7 from J; bases not matched to a gene: 4. CDR3 DNA sequence: TGTGCCAGCAGCCAAGATCGGACAGGGGTCCAGCCCCAGCATTTT. Its translation is CASSQDRTGVQPQHF.

As to this clone: With a much larger clone just one base away, this may be a read error. The chain links TRBV5-6 to TRBJ1-2, with D uncertain. Germline lookup yields CDR1 SGHDT and CDR2 YYEEEE. The ends were cut back, 4 bases at V and 7 bases at J, with 17 bases in the middle. This CDR3 has 14 amino acids. CDR3 in amino acids: CASSHGSQRSGYTF. CDR3 nucleotide sequence: TGTGCCAGCAGCCACGGAAGTCAGAGGAGTGGCTACACCTTC.

The sample holds a few counts of this clone. The chain recombines TRBV24-1 with TRBJ2-2; 10 bases match TRBD2. The length of the CDR3 is 20 residues. Looked up from germline, CDR1 is KGHDR and CDR2 is SFDVKD. J was trimmed by 6 bases and V by 5 bases; bases with no gene match: 20. CDR3 nucleotides: TGTGCCACCAGTGGCCAGGGTGGGCTAGCGGGAGTAGAGGAGGCCGGGGAGCTGTTTTTT. Residues: CATSGQGGLAGVEEAGELFF.

The chain is built from TRBV24-1 and TRBJ2-1; D may correspond to TRBD1 or TRBD2 (5 bases each). V lost 5 bases to trimming and J lost 12 bases, with 10 bases between them. The CDR3 runs 11 residues. Per germline, CDR1 KGHDR and CDR2 SFDVKD. CDR3 DNA sequence: TGTGCCACCAGTGGGGGACGAGGGCAGTTCTTC. This sequence encodes CATSGGRGQFF.

A few counts support this clone. This sequence joins TRBV28 and TRBJ1-6; D not certain. Germline V gene data show CDR1 as MDHEN and CDR2 as SYDVKM. Trimming removed 5 bases at V and 9 bases at J, with 11 bases between. The CDR3 totals 13 residues. CDR3 sequence: CASSPPGISPLHF. The DNA of the CDR3 is TGTGCCAGCAGTCCACCGGGGATTTCACCCCTCCACTTT. The whole variable domain, remainder taken from reference TRBV28 and TRBJ1-6, is DVKVTQSSRYLVKRTGEKVFLECVQDMDHENMFWYRQDPGLGLRLIYFSYDVKMKEKGDIPEGYSVSREKKERFSLILESASTNQTSMYLCASSPPGISPLHFGNGTRLTVT.

The rearrangement uses TRBV28 and TRBJ2-5, with D tentatively TRBD2 (6 bases). CDR3 length equals 15 residues. The ends were cut back, 5 bases at V and 2 bases at J, with 15 bases in the middle. Germline CDR1 is MDHEN and CDR2 is SYDVKM. CDR3 sequence: CASSPRDGLQETQYF. The CDR3 bases are TGTGCCAGCAGTCCGCGGGACGGCTTACAAGAGACCCAGTACTTC.

The chain combines TRBV3-1 (or the pseudogene TRBV3-2) with TRBJ1-3; 8 bases fit TRBD1. The CDR3 spans 16 residues. V lost 1 base, J lost 4 bases, and 6 bases stayed unmatched. Germline CDR1 reads LGHDT; CDR2 reads YNNKEL (reference sequence). CDR3 amino acids: CASSQVAQGVGNTIYF. CDR3 in DNA: TGTGCCAGCAGCCAAGTCGCACAGGGGGTCGGAAACACCATATATTTT.

The rearrangement joins TRBV6-5 to TRBJ2-3; 9 bases are a match to TRBD2. With V trimmed by 10 bases and J by 5 bases, 13 bases remained unmatched. Germline CDR1 is MNHEY and CDR2 is SVGAGI. CDR3 length: 15 residues. The CDR3: CATTSGGGAEDTQYF. CDR3 DNA sequence: TGTGCCACCACCTCAGGCGGGGGGGCCGAAGATACGCAGTATTTT.

The V gene is TRBV28, the J gene TRBJ1-2; D may be TRBD1 (6 bases). Germline loops: CDR1 MDHEN, CDR2 SYDVKM. This CDR3 has 14 amino acids. V was trimmed by 6 bases and J by 4 bases, leaving 15 bases between them. The CDR3 DNA sequence: TGTGCCAGCAGCTCCCCAGGGGTTGGCTATGGCTACACCTTC. This translates into CASSSPGVGYGYTF.

There are a few counts of this clone. The rearrangement links TRBV18 to TRBJ1-6, with a possible D match to TRBD1 (5 bases). V shed 5 bases and J shed 8 bases, with 13 bases lying between them. The CDR3 is made up of 14 amino acids. Germline V gives CDR1 KGHSH, CDR2 LQKENI. CDR3 in amino acids: CASSFDSRDSPLHF. The CDR3 bases are TGTGCCAGCTCATTCGACAGCCGGGATTCACCCCTCCACTTT.

The rearrangement uses TRBV2 and TRBJ1-2, with TRBD1 matching 10 bases. The CDR3 sequence is 15 residues long. The V segment lost 10 bases and the J segment 1 base; nucleotides outside the gene matches: 9. Germline CDR1 reads SNHLY; CDR2 reads FYNNEI. CDR3 sequence: CANSGTGEDNYGYTF. The CDR3 region has the DNA TGTGCCAACTCCGGGACAGGGGAGGATAACTATGGCTACACCTTC. The full variable domain, in which reference TRBV2 and TRBJ1-2 provide the parts outside the CDR3, is EPEVTQTPSHQVTQMGQEVILRCVPISNHLYFYWYRQILGQKVEFLVSFYNNEISEKSEIFDDQFSVERPDGSNFTLKIRSTKLEDSAMYFCANSGTGEDNYGYTFGSGTRLTVV.

The rearrangement links TRBV29-1 to TRBJ1-2; D remains unclear. Deletions cut 2 bases from V and 7 bases from J, with 17 bases between. The CDR3 has 14 residues. Germline V gene sequence: CDR1 SQVTM, CDR2 ANQGSEA. The DNA for the CDR3 is TGCAGCGTTGAAATAATACAAGGGCGCTTTGGCTACACCTTC. This gives the protein CSVEIIQGRFGYTF. Variable domain in full (rest from reference TRBV29-1 and TRBJ1-2): SAVISQKPSRDICQRGTSLTIQCQVDSQVTMMFWYRQQPGQSLTLIATANQGSEATYESGFVIDKFPISRPNLTFSTLTVSNMSPEDSSIYLCSVEIIQGRFGYTFGSGTRLTVV.

This clone was recorded once. The chain uses TRBV11-1 and TRBJ2-6, with a weak D call TRBD1 (6 bases). V lost 5 bases, J lost 3 bases, and 8 bases lay in between. This CDR3 is 14 amino acids long. Germline loops: CDR1 SGHAT, CDR2 FQDESV (reference sequence). The chain's CDR3 is CASSHRDGANVLTF. The DNA of the CDR3 is TGTGCCAGCAGCCACAGGGATGGGGCCAACGTCCTGACTTTC.

V gene TRBV6-6 combines with J gene TRBJ1-2; 9 nucleotides match TRBD1. There are 16 residues in the CDR3. Germline CDR1 MNHNY, CDR2 SVGAGI (reference sequence). Losses at the gene ends were 6 bases for V and 2 bases for J; bases not matched to a gene: 10. The CDR3 region has the DNA TGTGCCAGCAGAACCCGGACAGGGGCCGGGAACTATGGCTACACCTTC. As protein: CASRTRTGAGNYGYTF.

The V call is TRBV4-2, the J call TRBJ1-1; D unclear. The CDR3 is 13 amino acids. The germline CDR1 and CDR2 sequences are LGHNA and YNFKEQ. Trimming took 1 base from V and 8 from J, leaving 11 bases between them. The CDR3 here is CASSQVGDGEAFF. CDR3 bases: TGTGCCAGCAGCCAAGTTGGAGACGGAGAAGCTTTCTTT.